This entry is about one T cell receptor beta chain. Its target is unknown. These data originate in a study of OX40 agonist ivuxolimab in advanced cancers. Study details: Ivuxolimab is an agonistic anti-OX40 (CD134) antibody, and patients were treated with it. The dose-escalation cohort had hepatocellular carcinoma, melanoma, renal cell or head and neck cancer. Study-wide points: Both CD4+ and CD8+ T cell populations in blood had undergone clonal expansion by week 6 at 0.1 to 3.0 mg/kg.

TCRdb's table, derived via immunoSEQ multiplex PCR, lists solely in-frame clones and lacks some. The sample holds over 60,000 clones, approximately 90% seen once. A history of autoimmune disease or systemic immunosuppression excluded patients. Per the germline V gene, CDR1 is KGHSH and CDR2 is LQKENI. The length of the CDR3 is 14 residues. Trimming took 2 bases from V and 2 from J, leaving 10 bases between them. Source: CD4+ or CD8+ T cells sorted from blood, taken in a trial of the OX40 agonist ivuxolimab. The V and J genes are TRBV18 and TRBJ2-7, with D possibly TRBD2 on 5 matching bases. The receptor was isolated from an adult with an advanced solid tumor such as melanoma, head and neck, liver or kidney cancer. CDR3 nucleotide sequence: TGTGCCAGCTCACCATCGAGGGAAACCTACGAGCAGTACTTC. Its translation is CASSPSRETYEQYF.